This is a list of T cell receptor beta chains from one sample in a study of cytomegalovirus exposure and HLA in healthy donors. Clones were read by immunoSEQ multiplex PCR, and TCRdb kept only the in-frame ones, dropping some. The data hold 120,000 or so clones, with over 75% observed a single time. The source material was PBMCs. The receptor source for this set is a human donor in good health. Each CDR3 is given with its conserved first and last residue. Each record gives: V gene, J gene, clone size, D gene, CDR3 DNA, CDR3 protein. D genes are given only for firm matches. Only part of the rows carry a size: once, few, many, or a class if the clone is expanded.

>TRBV4-2|TRBJ1-2|-|TRBD1
TGTGCCAGCAGCCCGACAGGGCCCGCTAACTATGGCTACACCTTC
CASSPTGPANYGYTF
>TRBV12-5|TRBJ1-1|-|TRBD1
TGTGCTAGTGGAAAAAATCGGGACAGTGGGGGAACTGAAGCTTTCTTT
CASGKNRDSGGTEAFF
>TRBV11-1|TRBJ2-7|-|-
TGTGCCAGCAGCCGACAGGCTACTTGGAACTACGAGCAGTACTTC
CASSRQATWNYEQYF
>TRBV9|TRBJ2-1|-|-
TGTGCCAGCAGCGTAGGCGGCAGAAACAATGAGCAGTTCTTC
CASSVGGRNNEQFF
>TRBV4-1|TRBJ2-1|-|-
TGCGCCAGCAGCCAAGAATCGGGAGTGGGCAATGAGCAGTTCTTC
CASSQESGVGNEQFF
>TRBV5-5|TRBJ2-7|-|TRBD2
TGTGCCAGCAGCGCCAACAGCTTAGCGGGAGACGAGCAGTACTTC
CASSANSLAGDEQYF
>TRBV6-5|TRBJ2-7|-|-
TGTGCCAGCAGTTACTCCCCCGGGGTCCCGGACGAGCAGTACTTC
CASSYSPGVPDEQYF
>TRBV6-5|TRBJ1-2|-|TRBD1
TGTGCCAGCAGTTACTCCCTCGGGACAGGGAGTGGTGGCTACACCTTC
CASSYSLGTGSGGYTF
>TRBV11-2|TRBJ2-2|-|-
TGTGCCAGCAGCTTAGCGGTCTCGGGTCGGGAGCACACCGGGGAGCTGTTTTTT
CASSLAVSGREHTGELFF
>TRBV6-6|TRBJ1-2|-|-
TGTGCCAGCAGTTTTACAGGGATCTATGGCTACACCTTC
CASSFTGIYGYTF
>TRBV7-3|TRBJ2-7|-|-
TGTGCCAGCAGTTACAGGGGAGGCGAGCAGTACTTC
CASSYRGGEQYF
>TRBV2|TRBJ2-2|-|TRBD2
TGTGCCAGCAAGGCCCCGGGGGGAAACACCGGGGAGCTGTTTTTT
CASKAPGGNTGELFF
>TRBV15|TRBJ1-5|-|-
TGTGCCACCAGCAGAGCTCCAGATAGCAATCAGCCCCAGCATTTT
CATSRAPDSNQPQHF
>TRBV28|TRBJ2-7|-|TRBD2
TGTGCCAGCAGTTTCACTAGCGGGACGACCTCCCGGGACGAGCAGTACTTC
CASSFTSGTTSRDEQYF
>TRBV28|TRBJ2-7|-|-
TGTGCCAGCACCCCCTGGGCAGGGGCCTACGAGCAGTACTTC
CASTPWAGAYEQYF
>TRBV2|TRBJ2-1|-|TRBD2
TGTGCCAGCAGTGAAGCGAGGGTAGCGGGAGGGCCCAATGAGCAGTTCTTC
CASSEARVAGGPNEQFF
>TRBV7-9|TRBJ2-3|-|TRBD2
TGTGCCAGCACCCAGTCGGGACTAGCAACAGATACGCAGTATTTT
CASTQSGLATDTQYF
>TRBV6-1|TRBJ1-1|few|TRBD1
TGTGCCAGCAGTGACCGGGACAGGGGACGGACTGAAGCTTTCTTT
CASSDRDRGRTEAFF
>TRBV7-6|TRBJ1-2|-|TRBD1
TGTGCCAGCAGCCAAGGGACAGGGGGTGGCTACACCTTC
CASSQGTGGGYTF
>TRBV2|TRBJ2-2|-|TRBD2
TGTGCCAGCAGTGAGACTAGCCCACACAACACCGGGGAGCTGTTTTTT
CASSETSPHNTGELFF
>TRBV7-2|TRBJ1-5|-|-
TGTGCCAGCAGCCTAATGTACAGTAGCAATCAGCCCCAGCATTTT
CASSLMYSSNQPQHF
>TRBV18|TRBJ2-2|few|TRBD2
TGTGCCAGCTCGCCTGGACTAGCGGGAGCGGGCGGGGAGCTGTTTTTT
CASSPGLAGAGGELFF
>TRBV7-9|TRBJ1-1|-|-
TGTGCCAGCAGCTTACGGGGTCGGGACACTGAAGCTTTCTTT
CASSLRGRDTEAFF
>TRBV5-6|TRBJ2-7|few|TRBD2
TGTGCCAGCAGCTTCGTACGGATAGCGGGAGTCTACGAGCAGTACTTC
CASSFVRIAGVYEQYF
>TRBV2|TRBJ2-7|-|TRBD1
TGTGCCAGCACTGGACAGGGGGTCCCCTACGAGCAGTACTTC
CASTGQGVPYEQYF
>TRBV28|TRBJ2-5|-|TRBD1
TGTGCCAGCAGTTCTGGGCGGGACAGGGTTGTAGAGACCCAGTACTTC
CASSSGRDRVVETQYF
>TRBV30|TRBJ2-7|-|TRBD1
TGTGCCTGGAGTGCGACAGGGGAACCGTACGAGCAGTACTTC
CAWSATGEPYEQYF
>TRBV11-3|TRBJ2-2|-|-
TGTGCCAGCAGCTTAGTCTCAGGGTCCAACACCGGGGAGCTGTTTTTT
CASSLVSGSNTGELFF
>TRBV6-5|TRBJ2-5|-|-
TGTGCCAGCAGTTCGGGAGTCGGGACCCAGTACTTC
CASSSGVGTQYF
>TRBV10-2|TRBJ2-5|-|-
TGCGCCAGCAGTGAACAGGGTATGGGAGAGACCCAGTACTTC
CASSEQGMGETQYF